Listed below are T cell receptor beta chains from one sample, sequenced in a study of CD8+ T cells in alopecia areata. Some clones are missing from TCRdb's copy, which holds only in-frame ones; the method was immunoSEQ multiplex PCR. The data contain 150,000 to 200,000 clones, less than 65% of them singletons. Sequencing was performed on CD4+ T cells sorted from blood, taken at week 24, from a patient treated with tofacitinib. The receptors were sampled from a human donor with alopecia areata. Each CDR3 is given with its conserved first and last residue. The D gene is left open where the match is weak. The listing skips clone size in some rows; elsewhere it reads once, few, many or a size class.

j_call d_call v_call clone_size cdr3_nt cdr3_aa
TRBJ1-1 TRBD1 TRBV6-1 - TGTGCCAGCAGTAGGGGACAGTTTAACACTGAAGCTTTCTTT CASSRGQFNTEAFF
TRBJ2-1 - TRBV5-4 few TGTGCCAGCAGCTTGGCCAAAGCGGGCTTACCCTACAATGAGCAGTTCTTC CASSLAKAGLPYNEQFF
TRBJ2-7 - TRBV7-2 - TGTGCCAGCAGCATAGGACCCCCCCCTTACGAGCAGTACTTC CASSIGPPPYEQYF
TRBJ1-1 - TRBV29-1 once TGCAGCGGTTTGGAGGCGAACACTGAAGCTTTCTTT CSGLEANTEAFF
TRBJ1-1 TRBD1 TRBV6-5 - TGTGCCAGCAGTCAGGGACAGGGAATAACTGAAGCTTTCTTT CASSQGQGITEAFF
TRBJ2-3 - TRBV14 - TGTGCCAGCAGCCAAAGGGGACGACCCACAGATACGCAGTATTTT CASSQRGRPTDTQYF
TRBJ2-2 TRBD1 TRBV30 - TGTGCCTGGACTCCTTACCGGGACAGAAACACCGGGGAGCTGTTTTTT CAWTPYRDRNTGELFF
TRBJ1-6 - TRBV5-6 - TGTGCCAGCAGAACCGACCATTCACCCCTCCACTTT CASRTDHSPLHF
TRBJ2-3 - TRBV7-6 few TGTGCCATCTCGCCGAGTGGCTACACAGATACGCAGTATTTT CAISPSGYTDTQYF
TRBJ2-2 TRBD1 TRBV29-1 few TGCAGCGTTGTAACAGGGGGGAACGGGGAGCTGTTTTTT CSVVTGGNGELFF
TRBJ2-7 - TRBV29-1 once TGCAGCGTTGTAGGGGGATACGAGCAGTACTTC CSVVGGYEQYF
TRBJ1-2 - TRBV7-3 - TGTGCCAGCAGCTTCGGGGACACTCGGGACGGCTACACCTTC CASSFGDTRDGYTF
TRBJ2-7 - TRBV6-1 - TGTGCCAGCAGTGAAACGGATTACGAGCAGTACTTC CASSETDYEQYF
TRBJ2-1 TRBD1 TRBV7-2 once TGTGCCAGCACCCGGACAGGGTGGGATGAGCAGTTCTTC CASTRTGWDEQFF
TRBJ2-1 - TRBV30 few TGTGCCTGGAGTACCACAAGGCCCAATGAGCAGTTCTTC CAWSTTRPNEQFF
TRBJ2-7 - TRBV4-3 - TGCGCCAGCAGCCAACGGGCAGCCGACTACGAGCAGTACTTC CASSQRAADYEQYF
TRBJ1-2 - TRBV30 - TGTGCCTGGAGTGTACCTGGGAGAAGAAATGGCTACACCTTC CAWSVPGRRNGYTF
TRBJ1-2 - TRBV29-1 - TGCAGCGTTTCTACAAAACAGGGACCCGGAGGCTATGGCTACACCTTC CSVSTKQGPGGYGYTF
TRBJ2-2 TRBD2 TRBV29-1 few TGCAGCGTTGGCCGGACTAGCGGGGTCACCGGGGAGCTGTTTTTT CSVGRTSGVTGELFF
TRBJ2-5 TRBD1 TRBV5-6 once TGTGCCAGCGGGTCAACAGGGGTAGAGGAGACCCAGTACTTC CASGSTGVEETQYF
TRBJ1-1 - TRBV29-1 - TGCAGCGTTCCCTCTGGGGTTATGAACACTGAAGCTTTCTTT CSVPSGVMNTEAFF
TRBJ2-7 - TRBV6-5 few TGTGCCAGCAGTGCCATGAGACAGGCCTACGAGCAGTACTTC CASSAMRQAYEQYF
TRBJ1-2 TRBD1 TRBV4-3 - TGCGCCAGCAGCCAAGCATCGGGACAGGGGAGGGGTGGCTACACCTTC CASSQASGQGRGGYTF
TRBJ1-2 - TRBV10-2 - TGCGCCAGCAGTGACCGTGGCAGGGACTATGGCTACACCTTC CASSDRGRDYGYTF
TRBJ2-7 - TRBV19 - TGTGCCAGTAGTATGAGGACACTCCACTACGAGCAGTACTTC CASSMRTLHYEQYF
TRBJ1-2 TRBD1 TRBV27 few TGTGCCAGCAGTTTCGGACAGGGGGATGGCTACACCTTC CASSFGQGDGYTF
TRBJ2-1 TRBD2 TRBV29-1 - TGCAGCGTTGATGGACAGCGGGGGGGCTCCTACAATGAGCAGTTCTTC CSVDGQRGGSYNEQFF
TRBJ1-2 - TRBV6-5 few TGTGCCAGCAGAGACACCGGCTCTAACTATGGCTACACCTTC CASRDTGSNYGYTF
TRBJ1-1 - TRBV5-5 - TGTGCCAGCAGCTTGTCGGGGGACACTGAAGCTTTCTTT CASSLSGDTEAFF
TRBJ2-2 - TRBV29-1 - TGCAGCGGCCGGGTTTTAAGCACCGGGGAGCTGTTTTTT CSGRVLSTGELFF
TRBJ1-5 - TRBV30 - TGTGCCTGGAGTGTAGGACATAGCAATCAGCCCCAGCATTTT CAWSVGHSNQPQHF
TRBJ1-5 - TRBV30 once TGTGCCTGGAGCAGAGATGCACAGCCCCAGCATTTT CAWSRDAQPQHF
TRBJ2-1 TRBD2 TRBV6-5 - TGTGCCAGCAGTTCAGTAGCGGGGCGCTACAATGAGCAGTTCTTC CASSSVAGRYNEQFF
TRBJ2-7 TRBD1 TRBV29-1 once TGCAGCGTATCAACCCCCGAGGACAGGTTAGGCTCCTACGAGCAGTACTTC CSVSTPEDRLGSYEQYF
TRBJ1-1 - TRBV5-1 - TGCGCCAGCAGCTTGGAACAGAACACTGAAGCTTTCTTT CASSLEQNTEAFF
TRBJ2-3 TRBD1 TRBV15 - TGTGCCACCAGCCCTACCGGGACAGGGGGTACAGATACGCAGTATTTT CATSPTGTGGTDTQYF
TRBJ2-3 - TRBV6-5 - TGTGCCAGCAGTTATGGCAGGGGTTCGGGGACAGATACGCAGTATTTT CASSYGRGSGTDTQYF
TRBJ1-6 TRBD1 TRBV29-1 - TGCAGCGTTGAACTAGGGGGCGATTCACCCCTCCACTTT CSVELGGDSPLHF
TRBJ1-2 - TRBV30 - TGTGCCTGGAGTGTACTCCTGGGAGGCTACACCTTC CAWSVLLGGYTF